Described below is a single T cell receptor (beta chain) sequence and its context. These data originate in a study of blood T cell repertoires in COVID-19. Study at large: From T cells, B-cell-depleted T cells, or PBMCs came the material, which was cDNA or gDNA.

The CDR3 is 15 amino acids. Germline values: CDR1 SGHDT, CDR2 YYEEEE. V shed 4 bases and J 5 bases; nucleotides not matched to a gene: 7. Profiling relied on immunoSEQ multiplex PCR, and the TCRdb table lists in-frame clones only, not all of them. The table has a few hundred thousand clones, roughly 90% seen once. This chain joins TRBV5-6 and TRBJ1-4; the match to TRBD1 covers 8 bases. Sequences were obtained from peripheral blood. The receptor was derived from a woman in her 30s with active or convalescent COVID-19. The CDR3 nucleotides read TGTGCCAGCAGCGACCGACAGGGGTTAAATGAAAAACTGTTTTTT. Translating gives CASSDRQGLNEKLFF.